Presented here are 30 T cell receptor beta chains from one specimen sequenced in a study of regulatory T cells in long-lasting Graves disease. This sample's time point: persistent/refractory GD, antithyroid drugs over 5 years with positive TRAb. There was RNA extracted from PBMCs, and the TCR library was made from it. The authors built TCR beta libraries using iRepertoire HTBI primers and Arm-PCR of CDR3 regions. TCRdb recomputed calls from the multiplex PCR reads with MiXCR, one row per CDR3 protein. The sample contains about 290,000 distinct CDR3 sequences, 20% to 25% of which appear only once. The sequencing here drew on peripheral blood mononuclear cells (PBMCs), taken when the disease was refractory, from a patient treated with antithyroid drugs. Source of these receptors: a female donor with Graves disease.

The chain employs TRBV12-5 and TRBJ1-5; no clear D gene. The length of the CDR3 is 12 residues. In germline, CDR1 is LGHNT, CDR2 FRNRAP. Trimming shortened V by 3 bases and J by 2 bases, and 2 bases separated the two germline ends. CDR3 nucleotide sequence: TGTGCTAGTGGTTTCGGCAATCAGCCCCAGCATTTT. Translating it yields CASGFGNQPQHF.

This clonotype showed up just a few times. Here the CDR3 DNA reads TGTGCCAGCAGTTTTTCTCCAGGGGGTGAGGAGCAGTTCTTC. The encoded protein is CASSFSPGGEEQFF. The chain combines TRBV28 with TRBJ2-1; 7 nucleotides line up with TRBD1. Germline trimming cut 3 bases from V and 10 bases from J; bases unmatched to any gene: 9. CDR1 and CDR2 from the germline V gene are MDHEN and SYDVKM. The CDR3 loop spans 14 amino acids.

This clonotype came up many times. J is TRBJ1-1 and V is TRBV28; D gene uncertain. V lost 6 bases and J lost 0, with 14 bases in between. Germline assignment: CDR1 MDHEN and CDR2 SYDVKM. This CDR3 comprises 15 residues. The CDR3 loop is CASSPAAYMNTEAFF. CDR3 DNA: TGTGCCAGCAGCCCAGCGGCCTACATGAACACTGAAGCTTTCTTT.

This clonotype was found many times. The chain uses TRBV12-3 or TRBV12-4 and TRBJ1-2, with no clear D. CDR3 length: 14 amino acids. The ends were cut back, 6 bases at V and 4 bases at J, with 15 bases in the middle. Written as DNA, the CDR3 is TGTGCCAGCAGCGCGACCGGGCGGGGCTATGGCTACACCTTC. Protein sequence: CASSATGRGYGYTF.

This chain links TRBV14 with TRBJ1-2; TRBD1 might be the D (5 bases). CDR3 length: 14 amino acids. Germline V CDR1 and CDR2: SGHDN, FVKESK. Trimming cost V 2 bases and J 6 bases, with 13 bases left between them. This CDR3 is CASSQFTGGNGYTF. The CDR3 DNA is TGTGCCAGCAGCCAATTTACAGGAGGAAATGGCTACACCTTC.

The chain links TRBV7-9 to TRBJ1-1; D not certain. Germline loops: CDR1 SEHNR, CDR2 FQNEAQ (reference sequence). This CDR3 region has 14 residues. Trimming took 3 bases from V and 0 from J, leaving 8 bases between them. The CDR3 DNA reads TGTGCCAGCAGCTTGGCCTCCGTGAACACTGAAGCTTTCTTT. Protein product: CASSLASVNTEAFF. The whole variable domain, remainder taken from reference TRBV7-9 and TRBJ1-1, is DTGVSQNPRHKITKRGQNVTFRCDPISEHNRLYWYRQTLGQGPEFLTYFQNEAQLEKSRLLSDRFSAERPKGSFSTLEIQRTEQGDSAMYLCASSLASVNTEAFFGQGTRLTVV.

This clonotype appeared a few times. V gene TRBV7-2 combines with J gene TRBJ1-5; 11 bases agree with TRBD1. After removal of 1 base from V and 0 bases from J, the junction contained 11 bases not matched to a gene. Germline CDR1 SGHTA, CDR2 FQGNSA. The CDR3 contains 20 residues. The CDR3, as DNA: TGTGCCAGCAGCTTAGAAATCGGCGGGACAGGGGGTTATAGCAATCAGCCCCAGCATTTT. Amino acids: CASSLEIGGTGGYSNQPQHF.

This clonotype has just a few counts. The CDR3 nucleotides are TGTGCCAGCAGTGAATGGGATTATAGCGGCATAAACACCGGGGAGCTGTTTTTT. Protein product: CASSEWDYSGINTGELFF. The chain combines TRBV25-1 with TRBJ2-2, with a tentative D call TRBD2 (6 bases). Germline loops: CDR1 MGHDK, CDR2 SYGVNS. CDR3 length: 18 residues. With 1 base removed from V and 2 bases from J, the gap between germline ends came to 17 bases.

The chain is built from TRBV20-1 and TRBJ1-4; D may be TRBD1 (6 bases). This CDR3 is 12 amino acids long. Germline assignment: CDR1 DFQATT and CDR2 SNEGSKA (reference sequence). V lost 5 bases and J lost 5, with 9 bases in between. The CDR3 DNA reads as TGCAGTGCTCTGGGGGCCAATGAAAAACTGTTTTTT. It is translated as CSALGANEKLFF.

This clonotype was observed a single time. The DNA of the CDR3 is TGCGCCAGCAGCCAAGATCTTGGGACAGTAGGGTCACCCCTCCACTTT. Translated, it gives CASSQDLGTVGSPLHF. The rearrangement joins TRBV4-3 to TRBJ1-6; the match to TRBD1 covers 7 bases. After removal of 0 bases from V and 10 bases from J, the junction contained 9 bases not matched to a gene. The CDR3 spans 16 residues. The V gene's germline CDR1 is LGHNA and CDR2 YSLEER.

This clonotype was counted between two and nine times. The chain couples TRBV5-1 to TRBJ1-1; TRBD1 might be the D (6 bases). CDR1 is SGHRS and CDR2 is YFSETQ in the germline V gene. V was cut by 1 base and J by 0 bases, with 19 bases left in between. This CDR3 has 18 residues. The CDR3 DNA reads as TGCGCCAGCAGCTTGTTGTATAAACAGGGTGAAGTGAACACTGAAGCTTTCTTT. This sequence encodes CASSLLYKQGEVNTEAFF.

This clonotype has a count of ten or more. The rearrangement uses TRBV6-1 and TRBJ1-1, with 10 bases that match TRBD1. The germline CDR1 and CDR2 sequences are MNHNS and SASEGT. CDR3 length: 13 residues. The V gene end was trimmed by 6 bases and the J gene end by 6 bases; junction bases not matched to a gene: 4. The CDR3 bases are TGTGCCAGCAGGTGGACAGGGGGGGCTGAAGCTTTCTTT. It is translated as CASRWTGGAEAFF.

This clonotype showed up many times. The rearrangement uses TRBV29-1 and TRBJ2-5, with a possible D match to TRBD2 (6 bases). The V gene lost 6 bases and the J gene lost 3 bases, with 17 bases spanning the gap. In germline, CDR1 is SQVTM, CDR2 ANQGSEA. This CDR3 contains 14 residues. The CDR3 loop is CSVTNPAGKETQYF. The CDR3 DNA sequence: TGCAGCGTGACAAACCCGGCGGGGAAAGAGACCCAGTACTTC.

This clonotype was seen ten or more times. This chain uses TRBV5-6 with TRBJ1-6; unclear D gene. CDR3 length: 14 residues. Trimming stripped 0 bases from V and 10 bases from J, with 11 bases between. Germline lookup yields CDR1 SGHDT and CDR2 YYEEEE. CDR3 amino acids: CASSLDRRSSPLHF. CDR3 bases: TGTGCCAGCAGCTTGGACCGAAGGTCCTCACCCCTCCACTTT.

This clonotype has at least ten counts. This chain links TRBV19 with TRBJ1-1, with unresolved D. The germline V and J ends were trimmed by 0 bases and 4 bases, with 9 bases remaining between them. This CDR3 contains 14 residues. Germline V gives CDR1 LNHDA, CDR2 SQIVND (reference sequence). This CDR3 is CASSIDFYGTEAFF. CDR3 nucleotide sequence: TGTGCCAGTAGTATAGATTTCTACGGCACTGAAGCTTTCTTT.

The sample holds a few counts of this clonotype. The chain combines TRBV6-2 or TRBV6-3 with TRBJ2-7, with D uncertain. The germline CDR1 and CDR2 sequences are MNHEY and SVGEGT. Trimming left V 5 bases short and J 1 base short, with 18 bases between. The CDR3 loop spans 16 amino acids. CDR3 residues: CASSEPKGSGSYEQYF. The CDR3 coding sequence is TGTGCCAGCAGTGAACCCAAAGGGTCAGGTTCCTACGAGCAGTACTTC.

V is TRBV11-1 and J is TRBJ2-3, with D possibly being TRBD2 (5 bases). V shed 8 bases and J shed 6 bases, with 12 bases lying between them. Germline V CDR1 and CDR2: SGHAT, FQDESV (reference sequence). The CDR3 extends over 12 amino acids. The CDR3 coding sequence is TGTGCCAGCGCCCCCACGGGGGATACGCAGTATTTT. This encodes CASAPTGDTQYF.

This clonotype was seen at least ten times. The V and J genes are TRBV2 and TRBJ2-7; the D is unclear. The CDR3 loop spans 14 amino acids. The V gene's germline CDR1 is SNHLY and CDR2 FYNNEI. Trimming removed 4 bases from V and 3 bases from J, with 13 bases in between. CDR3 sequence: CASSGKPGGYEQYF. DNA of the CDR3: TGTGCCAGCAGTGGTAAGCCAGGCGGCTACGAGCAGTACTTC.

This clonotype was detected only a few times. This chain joins TRBV5-7 and TRBJ2-7; D is possibly TRBD1 (5 bases). TRBV5-7 is known as an ORF, though its function is uncertain. V was shortened by 1 base and J by 0 bases, with 14 bases between the two germline ends. This CDR3 has 16 amino acids. In DNA form, the CDR3 reads TGTGCCAGCAGCTTGCCGCGGACACCCGACTCCTACGAGCAGTACTTC. Protein: CASSLPRTPDSYEQYF.

This chain connects TRBV6-1 to TRBJ2-7; D is possibly TRBD1 or TRBD2 (6 bases each). The germline V gene encodes CDR1 MNHNS and CDR2 SASEGT. Trimming stripped 8 bases from V and 0 bases from J, with 11 bases between. The CDR3 totals 13 residues. The DNA of the CDR3 is TGTGCCAGCCGCCGGGGGCCCTCCTACGAGCAGTACTTC. Protein sequence: CASRRGPSYEQYF.

The V call is TRBV10-3, the J call TRBJ1-2; no clear D gene. Deletions cut 3 bases from V and 8 bases from J, with 7 bases between. The germline V gene encodes CDR1 ENHRY and CDR2 SYGVKD. The CDR3 is 11 amino acids. Written as DNA, the CDR3 is TGTGCCATCAGTGAAAATAGAGGCTACACCTTC. Translation gives CAISENRGYTF.

The chain's CDR3 is CSVELAGRTGELFF. CDR3 DNA sequence: TGCAGCGTGGAGCTAGCGGGCCGCACCGGGGAGCTGTTTTTT. V and J are TRBV29-1 and TRBJ2-2, with 8 bases identical to TRBD2. CDR1 and CDR2 from the germline V gene are SQVTM and ANQGSEA. CDR3 length: 14 residues. Germline trimming cut 6 bases from V and 4 bases from J; bases unmatched to any gene: 7.

In its sample, this clonotype was seen many times. The chain joins TRBV12-3 or TRBV12-4 to TRBJ1-1, with TRBD1 matching over 7 bases. Germline trimming cut 0 bases from V and 3 bases from J; bases unmatched to any gene: 7. The CDR3 loop spans 16 amino acids. CDR3: CASSLAWQGDYTEAFF. The CDR3 nucleotides are TGTGCCAGCAGTTTAGCATGGCAGGGGGATTACACTGAAGCTTTCTTT.

The chain has TRBV10-3 and TRBJ2-4; the D is unclear. The CDR3 sequence is 14 residues long. V dropped 4 bases and J dropped 4 bases, with 11 bases sitting between them. Per the germline V gene, CDR1 is ENHRY and CDR2 is SYGVKD. The CDR3 here is CAISAPSHKNIQYF. In DNA, the CDR3 is TGTGCCATCAGTGCCCCAAGTCATAAAAACATTCAGTACTTC.

In this sample, this clonotype turned up a few times. The gene calls are TRBV3-1 and TRBJ1-5, with D hard to call. Germline V gene lookup returns CDR1 LGHDT and CDR2 YNNKEL (reference sequence). There are 14 residues in the CDR3. V gave up 1 base and J gave up 3 bases, with 7 bases separating them. Here the CDR3 reads CASSQGRFNQPQHF. CDR3 DNA: TGTGCCAGCAGCCAAGGGCGGTTCAATCAGCCCCAGCATTTT.

The sample holds a few counts of this clonotype. The rearrangement uses TRBV6-5 and TRBJ2-7, with D unresolved. Germline CDR1 reads MNHEY; CDR2 reads SVGAGI. The CDR3 loop spans 13 amino acids. Between the trimmed V and J ends, which lost 0 bases and 6 bases, there was a span of 9 bases. The DNA of the CDR3 is TGTGCCAGCAGTTACTCCAGGCAGGTCGAGCAGTACTTC. This encodes CASSYSRQVEQYF.

This rearrangement joins TRBV24-1 to TRBJ2-7; perhaps TRBD1 as D (7 bases). Germline V gene lookup returns CDR1 KGHDR and CDR2 SFDVKD. Trimming shortened V by 4 bases and J by 3 bases, and 12 bases separated the two germline ends. CDR3 length: 14 residues. The DNA of the CDR3 is TGTGCCACCAGTGACCGCGGGACAGTCTACGAGCAGTACTTC. It specifies CATSDRGTVYEQYF.

In this sample, this clonotype turned up many times. The V call is TRBV28, the J call TRBJ2-7; unclear D gene. CDR3 length equals 15 residues. The V and J ends lost 2 bases and 2 bases respectively, with 13 bases between them. The V gene's germline CDR1 is MDHEN and CDR2 SYDVKM. CDR3 DNA sequence: TGTGCCAGCAGTTTAGGTGCCGACTCTACCTACGAGCAGTACTTC. This sequence encodes CASSLGADSTYEQYF.

This clonotype occurred a few times. The chain links TRBV20-1 to TRBJ2-3; 9 nucleotides line up with TRBD1. The CDR3 loop spans 16 amino acids. The V gene end was trimmed by 3 bases and the J gene end by 3 bases; junction bases not matched to a gene: 10. Germline V CDR1 and CDR2: DFQATT, SNEGSKA (reference sequence). CDR3 in DNA: TGCAGTGCTAGCGGGGCGACAGGGGGGTTTACAGATACGCAGTATTTT. Its protein product is CSASGATGGFTDTQYF.

This clonotype showed up just a few times. DNA of the CDR3: TGTGCCACCAGTGATCTGACAGCAAACTATGGCTACACCTTC. Translated: CATSDLTANYGYTF. The chain joins TRBV24-1 to TRBJ1-2, with D possibly matching TRBD1 (5 bases). Germline CDR1 reads KGHDR; CDR2 reads SFDVKD. The CDR3 is 14 residues long. Trimming shortened V by 3 bases and J by 2 bases, and 9 bases separated the two germline ends.